The next 16 T cell receptor beta chains were all read from a single sample in a study of T cells after yellow fever vaccination. TCRdb re-analysed the 5' RACE reads in MiXCR, keeping a single row per CDR3 protein. This sample has around 590,000 distinct CDR3 sequences, with about 12% found just once. Material: PBMCs, obtained on the day of the yellow fever booster vaccination. These receptors all come from a man aged 25 to 45 who received the YFV17D yellow fever vaccine.

The V call is TRBV13, the J call TRBJ2-7; D may be TRBD2 (6 bases). The germline V gene encodes CDR1 PRHDT and CDR2 FYEKMQ (reference sequence). With 0 bases removed from V and 5 bases from J, the gap between germline ends came to 17 bases. The CDR3 totals 16 residues. The CDR3 spells CASSLGVGGVGNEQYF. Written as DNA, the CDR3 is TGTGCCAGCAGCTTAGGCGTCGGGGGAGTGGGCAACGAGCAGTACTTC.

This chain connects TRBV5-1 to TRBJ2-1; 9 bases are a match to TRBD2. In germline, CDR1 is SGHRS, CDR2 YFSETQ. The CDR3 has 18 residues. V lost 0 bases and J lost 0; bases outside the gene matches: 7. The CDR3 protein is CASSLGPLSGSSYNEQFF. The CDR3 nucleotides read TGCGCCAGCAGCTTGGGCCCCCTTAGCGGGAGCTCCTACAATGAGCAGTTCTTC.

This clonotype appeared a few times. The chain has TRBV20-1 and TRBJ2-2; 11 positions match TRBD2. Germline assignment: CDR1 DFQATT and CDR2 SNEGSKA (reference sequence). This CDR3 has 17 residues. V shed 5 bases, J shed 3 bases, and the junction held 11 bases outside the gene matches. This chain's CDR3 is CSAPKIIAGGYTGELFF. DNA for the CDR3: TGCAGTGCTCCAAAGATTATAGCGGGAGGGTACACCGGGGAGCTGTTTTTT.

This clonotype was detected only a few times. This sequence joins TRBV5-1 and TRBJ2-7; 9 nucleotides line up with TRBD2. Trimming cost V 1 base and J 5 bases; bases outside gene matches: 7. The CDR3 has 15 residues. The V gene's germline CDR1 is SGHRS and CDR2 YFSETQ. CDR3 protein: CASSLISGSPHEQYF. The CDR3 coding sequence is TGCGCCAGCAGCTTGATTAGCGGGAGCCCCCACGAGCAGTACTTC.

There are a few counts of this clonotype. At one end the junction does not follow the germline gene, possibly because of a read error. The chain uses TRBV10-3 and TRBJ2-2, with TRBD2 matching over 8 bases. Germline assignment: CDR1 ENHRY and CDR2 SYGVKD. This CDR3 is built from 15 residues. As DNA, the CDR3 is TGTACCATCAGTGACGGGAGGGGTAACACCGGGGAGCTGTTTTTT. Translation: CTISDGRGNTGELFF.

This clonotype showed up just a few times. J is TRBJ2-7 and V is TRBV12-3 or TRBV12-4; possibly TRBD1 or TRBD2 for D (6 bases each). The CDR3 runs 14 residues. Trimming took 7 bases from V and 4 from J, leaving 17 bases between them. The CDR3 bases are TGTGCCAGCACCCTTGTGGGGGGCGGGTACGAGCAGTACTTC. Translating gives CASTLVGGGYEQYF.

The chain joins TRBV6-5 to TRBJ2-1, with TRBD2 matching 9 bases. CDR1 MNHEY and CDR2 SVGAGI come from the germline V gene. This CDR3 spans 15 amino acids. The ends lost 2 bases at V and 8 bases at J; junction bases unmatched: 7. The CDR3 DNA follows: TGTGCCAGCAGTTACGGGGCTAGCGGGAACTATGAGCAGTTCTTC. Amino acid sequence: CASSYGASGNYEQFF.

This clonotype was recorded many times. This rearrangement joins TRBV5-6 to TRBJ2-1; D might be TRBD2 (6 bases). Between the trimmed V and J ends, which lost 3 bases and 4 bases, there was a span of 26 bases. The germline CDR1 and CDR2 sequences are SGHDT and YYEEEE. The CDR3 runs to 19 residues. The CDR3: CASSSPLKLADSHYNEQFF. DNA of the CDR3: TGTGCCAGCAGCTCTCCCTTAAAATTAGCGGATTCCCATTACAATGAGCAGTTCTTC.

The chain carries TRBV28 and TRBJ1-1, with unresolved D. The germline V gene encodes CDR1 MDHEN and CDR2 SYDVKM. V was pared by 2 bases and J by 6 bases, with 16 bases between. The CDR3 is 15 amino acids. The CDR3 DNA sequence: TGTGCCAGCAGTTTAACCCCGACGCCTGGCCCTGAAGCTTTCTTT. Translation gives CASSLTPTPGPEAFF.

For the CDR3, the DNA is TGCAGTGCTAGAAGAGCAGGGGGCTCCTATGGCTACACCTTC. The encoded protein is CSARRAGGSYGYTF. The chain couples TRBV20-1 to TRBJ1-2, with TRBD1 matching 8 bases. The CDR3 is 14 residues long. Germline V gene data show CDR1 as DFQATT and CDR2 as SNEGSKA (reference sequence). V dropped 2 bases and J dropped 4; count of bases not matched to a gene: 6.

This clonotype appeared many times. J is TRBJ2-1 and V is TRBV29-1, with TRBD2 identical over 8 bases. Unmatched junction bases numbered 3, after V lost 3 bases and J lost 2 bases. Germline V gene sequence: CDR1 SQVTM, CDR2 ANQGSEA. This CDR3 is 14 amino acids long. The CDR3: CSVDWREAYNEQFF. CDR3 DNA: TGCAGCGTTGATTGGCGGGAGGCCTACAATGAGCAGTTCTTC.

The V gene is TRBV5-1, the J gene TRBJ2-1, with 7 bases that match TRBD1. V lost 5 bases, J lost 0 bases, and 8 bases stayed unmatched. Per the germline V gene, CDR1 is SGHRS and CDR2 is YFSETQ. The CDR3 is made up of 16 amino acids. The CDR3: CASRRTGSSSYNEQFF. CDR3 in DNA: TGCGCCAGCAGAAGGACAGGTTCGAGCTCCTACAATGAGCAGTTCTTC.

The gene calls are TRBV5-1 and TRBJ2-5; the match to TRBD2 covers 10 bases. CDR3 length equals 15 residues. The ends lost 2 bases at V and 2 bases at J; junction bases unmatched: 3. Germline CDR1 SGHRS, CDR2 YFSETQ. The CDR3 DNA follows: TGCGCCAGCAGCTTAACTAGCGGGAAACAAGAGACCCAGTACTTC. Amino acids: CASSLTSGKQETQYF. The full variable domain, its missing parts supplied by reference TRBV5-1 and TRBJ2-5, is KAGVTQTPRYLIKTRGQQVTLSCSPISGHRSVSWYQQTPGQGLQFLFEYFSETQRNKGNFPGRFSGRQFSNSRSEMNVSTLELGDSALYLCASSLTSGKQETQYFGPGTRLLVL.

There are a few counts of this clonotype. This rearrangement joins TRBV7-2 to TRBJ2-3, with unresolved D. CDR1 and CDR2 (germline): SGHTA, FQGNSA. Trimming took off 2 bases at V and 1 base at J, with 7 bases between the two ends. The CDR3 has 14 residues. In DNA form, the CDR3 reads TGTGCCAGCAGCTTATTTTACGGCACAGATACGCAGTATTTT. It codes for CASSLFYGTDTQYF. Complete variable domain (other parts from reference TRBV7-2 and TRBJ2-3): GAGVSQSPSNKVTEKGKDVELRCDPISGHTALYWYRQSLGQGLEFLIYFQGNSAPDKSGLPSDRFSAERTGGSVSTLTIQRTQQEDSAVYLCASSLFYGTDTQYFGPGTRLTVL.

This chain connects TRBV14 to TRBJ1-1, with no clear D. V was pared by 8 bases and J by 2 bases, with 6 bases between. The germline gives CDR1 SGHDN, CDR2 FVKESK. This CDR3 contains 11 residues. The CDR3 bases are TGTGCCAGCGGCTTCAACACTGAAGCTTTCTTT. It encodes CASGFNTEAFF.

The chain recombines TRBV20-1 with TRBJ1-3; 8 nucleotides line up with TRBD1. Trimming removed 6 bases from V and 0 bases from J; junction bases left unmatched: 4. The CDR3 has 14 residues. CDR1 is DFQATT and CDR2 is SNEGSKA in the germline V gene (reference sequence). CDR3 amino acids: CSARTGGSGNTIYF. The CDR3 coding sequence is TGCAGTGCCCGAACAGGGGGCTCTGGAAACACCATATATTTT.